This paragraph covers one TCR beta chain sequence. Donors, healthy HIV-negative adults, lacked recent acute infections or vaccinations. This sample stems from a study of shared clonotypes between healthy human individuals. The protocol was immunoSEQ multiplex PCR, while the TCRdb copy is restricted to in-frame clones and leaves out a portion. The profile shows around 450,000 clones, roughly 77% of them singletons. Trimming cost V 8 bases and J 7 bases, with 18 bases left between them. This CDR3 comprises 13 residues. Germline-derived CDR1 and CDR2 are WSHSY and SAAADI. This clonotype originated in a woman in her forties in good health. Some clones in this sample may be carry-over from other donors' samples. Material for sequencing was PBMCs. The J gene is TRBJ2-7, the V gene TRBV10-2; D gene unclear. The CDR3 spells CASCVGYAWEQYF. CDR3 sequence (DNA): TGCGCCAGCTGCGTGGGATACGCTTGGGAGCAGTACTTC.